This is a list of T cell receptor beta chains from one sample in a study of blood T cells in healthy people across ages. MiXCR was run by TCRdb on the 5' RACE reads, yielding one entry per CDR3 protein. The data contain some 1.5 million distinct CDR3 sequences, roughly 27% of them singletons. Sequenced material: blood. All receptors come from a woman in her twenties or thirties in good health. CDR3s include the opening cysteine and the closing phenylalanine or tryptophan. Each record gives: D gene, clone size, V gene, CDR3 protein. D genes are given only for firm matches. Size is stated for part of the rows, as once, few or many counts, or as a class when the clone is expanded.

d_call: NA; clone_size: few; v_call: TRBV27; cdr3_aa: CASREIGGGREQYF
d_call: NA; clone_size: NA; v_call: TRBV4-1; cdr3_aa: CASSQDLNRVDTGELFF
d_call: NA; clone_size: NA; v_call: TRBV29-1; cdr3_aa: CSVGRVSGSGYTF
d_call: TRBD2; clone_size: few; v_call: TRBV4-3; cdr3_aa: CASSQDIDGSGSGNEQFF
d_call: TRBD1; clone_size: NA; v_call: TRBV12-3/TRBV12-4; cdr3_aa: CASSLLRRGGAGGYTF
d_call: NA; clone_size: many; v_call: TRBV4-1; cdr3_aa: CASSPSEDSYNEQFF
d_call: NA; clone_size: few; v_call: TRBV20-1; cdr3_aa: CSASGASGFSYEQYF
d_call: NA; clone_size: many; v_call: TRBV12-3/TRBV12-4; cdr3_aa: CASSVRDTQYF
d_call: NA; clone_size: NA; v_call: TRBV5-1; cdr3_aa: CASRPLGDTEAFF
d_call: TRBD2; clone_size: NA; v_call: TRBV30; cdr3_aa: CAWSATLLAGGNNEQFF
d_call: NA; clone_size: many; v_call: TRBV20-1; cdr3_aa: CSAMSRYTDTQYF
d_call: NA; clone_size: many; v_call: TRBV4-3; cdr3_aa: CASSQGPNTEAFF
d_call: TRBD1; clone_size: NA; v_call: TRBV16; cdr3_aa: CASSQYVGTGTYEQYF
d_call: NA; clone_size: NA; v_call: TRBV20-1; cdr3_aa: CSAGRGGATNEKLFF
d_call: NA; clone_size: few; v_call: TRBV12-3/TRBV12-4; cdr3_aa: CASSLGRADHGNTIYF
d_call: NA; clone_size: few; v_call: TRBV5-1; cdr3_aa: CASSVGHTGVNNEQFF
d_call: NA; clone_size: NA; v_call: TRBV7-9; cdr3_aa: CASSFVSYGRGYEQYF
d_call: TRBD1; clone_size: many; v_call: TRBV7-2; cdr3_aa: CASSLDHLRDRAHYGYTF
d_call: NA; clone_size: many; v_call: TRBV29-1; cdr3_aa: CSVRAQSTYEQYF
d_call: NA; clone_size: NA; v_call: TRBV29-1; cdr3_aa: CSVRQGGSYNEQFF
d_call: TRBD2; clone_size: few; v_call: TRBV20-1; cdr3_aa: CSARETRLAPPNEQFF
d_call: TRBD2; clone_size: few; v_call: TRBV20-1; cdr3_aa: CSAFLAGDLETQYF
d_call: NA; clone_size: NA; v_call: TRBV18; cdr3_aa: CASSPSWDVSYEQYF
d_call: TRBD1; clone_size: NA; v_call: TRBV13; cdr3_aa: CASSQGQDSSYEQYF
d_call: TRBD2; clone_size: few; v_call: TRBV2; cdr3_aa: CASIQRGYEQYF
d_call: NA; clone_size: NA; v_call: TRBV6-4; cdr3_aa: CASSDGPGNTEAFF
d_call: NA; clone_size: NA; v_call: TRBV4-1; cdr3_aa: CASSQVEGGYEQYF
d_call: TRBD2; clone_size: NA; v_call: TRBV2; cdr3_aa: CASSEAEGGGASYEQFF
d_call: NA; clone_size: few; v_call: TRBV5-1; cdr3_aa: CASSLDTLYGYTF
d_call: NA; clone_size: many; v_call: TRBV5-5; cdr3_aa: CASSLGAGVYEQYF
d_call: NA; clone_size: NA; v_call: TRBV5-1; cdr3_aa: CASSLGTTGLLQETQYF
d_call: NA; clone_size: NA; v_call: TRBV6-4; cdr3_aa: CASAGHRETQYF
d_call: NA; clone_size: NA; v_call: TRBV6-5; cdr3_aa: CASSLLERSGGELFF
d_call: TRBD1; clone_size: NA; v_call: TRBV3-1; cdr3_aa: CASSARDRNTEAFF
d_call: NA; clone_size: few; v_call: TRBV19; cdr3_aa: CASKVAWSSNQPQHF
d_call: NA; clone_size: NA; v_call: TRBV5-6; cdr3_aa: CASRSRGQTGELFF
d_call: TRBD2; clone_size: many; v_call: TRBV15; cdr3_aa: CATSSTSGGYNEQFF
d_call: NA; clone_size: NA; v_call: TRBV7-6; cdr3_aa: CASSLIDSSNSPLHF
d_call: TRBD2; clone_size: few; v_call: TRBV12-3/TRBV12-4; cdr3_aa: CASGGLAGRGEQFF
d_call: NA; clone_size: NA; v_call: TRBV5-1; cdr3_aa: CASSSRVSSGANVLTF
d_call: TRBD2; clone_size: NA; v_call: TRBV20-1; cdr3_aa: CSDRRGGLYNEQFF
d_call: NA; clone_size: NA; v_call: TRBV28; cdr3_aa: CASSAPGEDTGELFF
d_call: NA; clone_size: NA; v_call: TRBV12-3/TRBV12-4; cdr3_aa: CASSLGSSADAQYF
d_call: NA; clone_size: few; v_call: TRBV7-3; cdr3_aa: CASSPLSSGELFF
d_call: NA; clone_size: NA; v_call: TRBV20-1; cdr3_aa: CSAASVLSGYTF